This TCR beta chain was observed in a study of blood T cell repertoires in COVID-19. Germline CDR1 is MGHRA and CDR2 is YSYEKL. V was pared by 6 bases and J by 2 bases, with 13 bases of the junction left unmatched. The CDR3 is 17 amino acids. The data were produced by immunoSEQ multiplex PCR, yet TCRdb's version contains in-frame clones alone and is incomplete. The data hold 150,000 to 200,000 clones, with 84% observed a single time. The TCR was taken from a man aged 45-65 years who had recovered from COVID-19. What was sequenced was PBMCs or T cells enriched from blood (not recorded which). This chain connects TRBV4-1 to TRBJ1-2; 9 nucleotides agree with TRBD1. The CDR3 nucleotides are TGCGCCAGCAGGCCAGAGGGACAGGGAGGCTGGAACTATGGCTACACCTTC. It is translated as CASRPEGQGGWNYGYTF.